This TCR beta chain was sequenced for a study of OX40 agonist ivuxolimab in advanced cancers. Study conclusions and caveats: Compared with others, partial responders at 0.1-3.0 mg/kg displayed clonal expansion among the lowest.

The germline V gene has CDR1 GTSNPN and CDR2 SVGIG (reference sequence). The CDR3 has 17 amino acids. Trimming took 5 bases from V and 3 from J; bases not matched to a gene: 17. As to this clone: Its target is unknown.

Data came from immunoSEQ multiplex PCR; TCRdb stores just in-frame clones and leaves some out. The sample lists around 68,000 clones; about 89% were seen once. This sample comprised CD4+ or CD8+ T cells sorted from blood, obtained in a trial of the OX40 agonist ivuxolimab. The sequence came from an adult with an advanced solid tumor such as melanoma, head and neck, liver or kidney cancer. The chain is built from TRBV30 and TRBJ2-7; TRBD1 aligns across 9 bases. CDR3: CAWGPGQGSWGDYEQYF. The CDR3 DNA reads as TGTGCCTGGGGTCCGGGACAGGGATCATGGGGGGACTACGAGCAGTACTTC.